The 10 T cell receptor beta chains presented below share a single source sample, sequenced in a study of cytotoxic CD8 clonotypes in ibrutinib-treated CLL. Clones were sequenced by immunoSEQ multiplex PCR, and TCRdb holds only the in-frame ones, with some missing. The data contain some 300,000 clones, just under 80% of them singletons. Source: PBMCs, taken before ibrutinib treatment. The receptors here all came from a human donor with chronic lymphocytic leukemia.

DNA for the CDR3: TGCGCCAGCAGCTTGTTTAGCGGGAGCGCCGGGGAGCTGTTTTTT. This sequence encodes CASSLFSGSAGELFF. V and J are TRBV5-1 and TRBJ2-2; 9 nucleotides match TRBD2. Germline V CDR1 and CDR2: SGHRS, YFSETQ. CDR3 length equals 15 residues. V trimming: 1 base; J trimming: 6 bases; junction bases outside the gene matches: 4.

The V gene is TRBV30, the J gene TRBJ2-7; a weak D match, TRBD2 (5 bases). In germline, CDR1 is GTSNPN, CDR2 SVGIG (reference sequence). Trimming took 0 bases from V and 3 from J, leaving 12 bases between them. The length of the CDR3 is 14 residues. The CDR3 protein is CAWSVEGFGYEQYF. Here the CDR3 DNA reads TGTGCCTGGAGTGTCGAGGGTTTTGGCTACGAGCAGTACTTC. The full variable domain, its missing parts supplied by reference TRBV30 and TRBJ2-7, is SQTIHQWPATLVQPVGSPLSLECTVEGTSNPNLYWYRQAAGRGLQLLFYSVGIGQISSEVPQNLSASRPQDRQFILSSKKLLLSDSGFYLCAWSVEGFGYEQYFGPGTRLTVT.

The chain recombines TRBV6-5 with TRBJ1-2, with D unresolved. V was cut by 5 bases and J by 3 bases, with 16 bases left in between. The CDR3 length is 15 residues. The germline gives CDR1 MNHEY, CDR2 SVGAGI. This chain's CDR3 is CASSPGLESHYGYTF. CDR3 sequence (DNA): TGTGCCAGCAGTCCGGGCCTAGAATCTCACTATGGCTACACCTTC.

The rearrangement joins TRBV6-5 to TRBJ2-7; D unclear. The CDR3 is 12 amino acids. CDR1 MNHEY and CDR2 SVGAGI come from the germline V gene. The germline V and J ends were trimmed by 6 bases and 2 bases, with 8 bases remaining between them. The CDR3 is CASSGRAYEQYF. CDR3 DNA sequence: TGTGCCAGCAGCGGCAGAGCCTACGAGCAGTACTTC.

The chain employs TRBV4-1 and TRBJ2-7; 8 nucleotides align to TRBD1. The trim removed 4 bases at V and 7 bases at J, leaving 9 bases unmatched. This CDR3 has 14 amino acids. Germline CDR1 MGHRA, CDR2 YSYEKL. The CDR3 loop reads CASSLNQGAEEQYF. CDR3 sequence (DNA): TGCGCCAGCAGCCTTAACCAGGGGGCTGAAGAGCAGTACTTC.

The V and J genes are TRBV4-3 and TRBJ1-4; D ambiguous. CDR1 and CDR2 (germline): LGHNA, YSLEER. This CDR3 has 15 residues. Trimming took off 4 bases at V and 0 bases at J, with 9 bases between the two ends. The CDR3 DNA reads as TGCGCCAGCAGCCTCAATTATGCAACTAATGAAAAACTGTTTTTT. It yields the protein CASSLNYATNEKLFF.

This chain links TRBV9 with TRBJ1-1, with unresolved D. Germline CDR1 reads SGDLS; CDR2 reads YYNGEE. V shed 4 bases and J shed 8 bases, with 18 bases lying between them. The CDR3 sequence is 14 residues long. The CDR3 nucleotides are TGTGCCAGCAGCCCCGACCGGGCCGGATTCGAAGCTTTCTTT. Amino acid sequence: CASSPDRAGFEAFF.

This clone was observed a few times. This chain connects TRBV5-1 to TRBJ2-3; 9 bases map to TRBD2. Germline CDR1 is SGHRS and CDR2 is YFSETQ. The trim removed 5 bases at V and 5 bases at J, leaving 3 bases unmatched. The CDR3 has 13 amino acids. This chain's CDR3 is CASRAGGQDTQYF. CDR3 in DNA: TGCGCCAGCAGGGCGGGAGGGCAAGATACGCAGTATTTT.

The genes are TRBV27 and TRBJ1-2; D gene uncertain. This CDR3 is built from 13 residues. From germline, CDR1 is MNHEY and CDR2 SMNVEV (reference sequence). V lost 5 bases and J 7 bases, leaving 14 bases between the germline ends. The CDR3 here is CASSPRPGAGYTF. Written as DNA, the CDR3 is TGTGCCAGCAGTCCGCGACCCGGCGCTGGCTACACCTTC.

This clone has a handful of counts. Different DNA sequences within this sample yield the same CDR3. This chain joins TRBV27 and TRBJ1-2; D unresolved. This CDR3 is built from 14 residues. V lost 0 bases, J lost 3 bases, and 8 bases lay in between. Germline CDR1 reads MNHEY; CDR2 reads SMNVEV (reference sequence). The CDR3 DNA reads as TGTGCCAGCAGTTTATCCACTGGACACTATGGCTACACCTTC. Residues: CASSLSTGHYGYTF.